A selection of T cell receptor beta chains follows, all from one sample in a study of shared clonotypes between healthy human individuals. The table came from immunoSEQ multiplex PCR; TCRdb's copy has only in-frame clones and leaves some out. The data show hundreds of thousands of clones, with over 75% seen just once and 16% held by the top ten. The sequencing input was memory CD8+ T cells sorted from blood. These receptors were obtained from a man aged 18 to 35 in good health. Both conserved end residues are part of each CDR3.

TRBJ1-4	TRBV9	CASSASPGGEKLFF
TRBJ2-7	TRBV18	CASSGQGGSYEQYF
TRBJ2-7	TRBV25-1	CASYEQYF
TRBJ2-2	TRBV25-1	CASSELNNLGGTGELFF
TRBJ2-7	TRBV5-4	CASSLGLSEQYF
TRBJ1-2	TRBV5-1	CASTADNEFYGYTF
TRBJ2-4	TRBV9	CASSVDDRASGNIQYF
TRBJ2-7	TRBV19	CASGPGGYEQYF
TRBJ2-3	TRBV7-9	CASSPLSGTSTDTQYF
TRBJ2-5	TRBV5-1	CASREGAGQVLWGYQETQYF
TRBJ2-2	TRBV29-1	CSVTGTVITGELFF
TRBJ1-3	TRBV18	CASSTLAGGSGNTIYF
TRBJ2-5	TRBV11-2	CASSATGGGLETQYF
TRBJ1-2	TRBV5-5	CASSVRQGAGYGYTF
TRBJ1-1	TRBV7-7	CASSPHFLQGTEAFF
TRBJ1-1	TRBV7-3	CASSLGEGTEAFF
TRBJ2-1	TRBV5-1	CASSSYRASGYNEQFF
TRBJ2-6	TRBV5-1	CASSLATRYRSSGANVLTF
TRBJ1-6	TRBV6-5	CASSSLGQGKDSPLHF
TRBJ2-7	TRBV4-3	CASSAGGAGVNEQYF
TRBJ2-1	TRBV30	CAWSVRWNEQFF
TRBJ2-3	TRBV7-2	CASSLDRGFSTDTQYF
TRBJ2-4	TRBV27	CASSLRGVMNIQYF
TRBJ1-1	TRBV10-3	CATIDSIDTEAFF
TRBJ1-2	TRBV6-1	CASSDRGSDGYTF
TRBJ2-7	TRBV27	CASSSGGLEQYF
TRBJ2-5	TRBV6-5	CASSPLGPPETQYF
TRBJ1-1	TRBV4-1	CASSLRGQNTEAFF
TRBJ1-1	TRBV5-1	CASSKAGEQAFF
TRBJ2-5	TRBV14	CASSQDSVSGRLAETQYF
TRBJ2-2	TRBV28	CASSLQGTGELFF
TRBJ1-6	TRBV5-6	CASSFGKQTPLHF
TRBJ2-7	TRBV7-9	CASSLTNGIVGYEQYF
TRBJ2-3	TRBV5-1	CASSLGLAGFTDTQYF
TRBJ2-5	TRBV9	CASSVGGPPSGETQYF
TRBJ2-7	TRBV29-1	CSVRGDVYEQYF
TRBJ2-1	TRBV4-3	CASSQGQGAVEQFF
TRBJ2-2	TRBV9	CASTTSGGFTGELFF
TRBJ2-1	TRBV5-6	CASSLYAGGALNEQFF
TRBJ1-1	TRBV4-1	CASSQGGERAFF
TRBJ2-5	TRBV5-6	CASSLGLAKETQYF
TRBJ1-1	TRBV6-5	CASSGWTGEVTEAFF